One sample yielded the 31 T cell receptor beta chains listed below, sequenced in a study of CD8 T cells in ankylosing spondylitis. The study, taken as a whole, reports: Blood from ankylosing spondylitis patients appeared to carry a characteristic eight-variant TCR beta motif.

No cognate antigen is known for these TCRs. TCRdb itself ran the 5' RACE reads through MiXCR, one entry per CDR3 protein. Seen here are 700,000 to 850,000 distinct CDR3 sequences, 12% observed once, and the top ten hold just over 0.5%. The sequencing input was blood, either unsorted or a sorted T cell fraction (not recorded which). These receptor sequences come from a male donor with ankylosing spondylitis.

The genes are TRBV7-9 and TRBJ1-2; D is possibly TRBD1 (5 bases). Trimming took 2 bases from V and 2 from J, leaving 12 bases between them. CDR1 and CDR2 from the germline V gene are SEHNR and FQNEAQ (reference sequence). CDR3 length equals 15 residues. The CDR3 DNA follows: TGTGCCAGCAGCTTACAGGGCGGGGCGAACTATGGCTACACCTTC. It codes for CASSLQGGANYGYTF.

At least ten counts were recorded for this clonotype. This chain uses TRBV6-1 with TRBJ2-5, with 7 nucleotides matching TRBD2. Germline V gene data show CDR1 as MNHNS and CDR2 as SASEGT. This CDR3 comprises 13 residues. With V trimmed by 8 bases and J by 4 bases, 7 bases remained unmatched. CDR3 in amino acids: CASGGLVRETQYF. The CDR3 DNA sequence: TGTGCCAGCGGTGGACTAGTAAGAGAGACCCAGTACTTC.

The rearrangement uses TRBV20-1 and TRBJ2-7; possible D gene TRBD2, 5 bases. Germline V CDR1 and CDR2: DFQATT, SNEGSKA (reference sequence). The CDR3 has 13 amino acids. Between the trimmed V and J ends, which lost 0 bases and 6 bases, there was a span of 12 bases. The CDR3 region has the DNA TGCAGTGCTAGAGAGGTGCGGGCGGGCGAGCAGTACTTC. The encoded protein is CSAREVRAGEQYF.

The chain employs TRBV7-2 and TRBJ1-4; 8 bases are shared with TRBD1. The ends lost 5 bases at V and 5 bases at J; junction bases unmatched: 7. The CDR3 is 15 residues long. Looked up from germline, CDR1 is SGHTA and CDR2 is FQGNSA. The CDR3 here is CASSHQTGANEKLFF. In DNA, the CDR3 is TGTGCCAGCAGCCACCAGACAGGGGCGAATGAAAAACTGTTTTTT.

This clonotype came up a few times. The chain has TRBV10-3 and TRBJ1-5; TRBD1 is a possible D gene (6 bases). Trimming cost V 6 bases and J 6 bases, with 9 bases left between them. The CDR3 is 12 residues long. Germline CDR1 reads ENHRY; CDR2 reads SYGVKD. The chain's CDR3 is CAISRGSQPQHF. The CDR3 DNA follows: TGTGCCATCAGCAGGGGAAGTCAGCCCCAGCATTTT.

This clonotype was seen repeatedly, ten times or more. This CDR3 is CASRRTGTQPQHF. CDR3 bases: TGTGCCAGCAGACGGACAGGGACGCAGCCCCAGCATTTT. This chain links TRBV6-1 with TRBJ1-5; TRBD1 aligns across 8 bases. Germline V gene data show CDR1 as MNHNS and CDR2 as SASEGT. The J segment lost 7 bases and the V segment lost 6 bases, leaving 5 bases of the junction unmatched. The CDR3 is 13 amino acids.

The V and J genes are TRBV9 and TRBJ2-1; 10 bases map to TRBD2. The CDR3 is 15 residues long. V lost 3 bases and J lost 5; bases outside the gene matches: 5. Germline CDR1 is SGDLS and CDR2 is YYNGEE. In DNA form, the CDR3 reads TGTGCCAGCAGCGCTAGCGGGGGACCCCACAATGAGCAGTTCTTC. It is translated as CASSASGGPHNEQFF.

This clonotype occurred a few times. The chain couples TRBV5-1 to TRBJ1-2, with D maybe TRBD1 (5 bases). The length of the CDR3 is 15 residues. Germline CDR1 SGHRS, CDR2 YFSETQ. V was pared by 1 base and J by 3 bases, with 13 bases between. This CDR3 is CASSLFGRDDYGYTF. In DNA, the CDR3 is TGCGCCAGCAGCTTGTTTGGCAGGGACGACTATGGCTACACCTTC.

This clonotype came up a few times. The chain couples TRBV10-3 to TRBJ1-1; D gene unclear. The CDR3 covers 14 residues. V was shortened by 6 bases and J by 8 bases, with 19 bases between the two germline ends. Germline V gives CDR1 ENHRY, CDR2 SYGVKD. The CDR3 DNA is TGTGCCATCAGCCCACAGATCCAGGTTGGCGAAGCTTTCTTT. Translating gives CAISPQIQVGEAFF.

This chain connects TRBV4-3 to TRBJ2-2; 9 nucleotides agree with TRBD1. V gave up 2 bases and J gave up 1 base; unmatched junction bases: 8. The V gene's germline CDR1 is LGHNA and CDR2 YSLEER. The CDR3 runs 18 residues. The CDR3 reads CASSQRYRGRGNTGELFF. The CDR3 DNA is TGCGCCAGCAGCCAACGATACAGGGGGCGCGGGAACACCGGGGAGCTGTTTTTT.

The sample holds many counts of this clonotype. The chain has TRBV18 and TRBJ1-1, with D possibly TRBD1 on 5 matching bases. The CDR3 extends over 14 amino acids. Looked up from germline, CDR1 is KGHSH and CDR2 is LQKENI. Trimming left V 3 bases short and J 4 bases short, with 12 bases between. In nucleotides, the CDR3 is TGTGCCAGCTCACCGGGGGTATCAAGCACTGAAGCTTTCTTT. This translates into CASSPGVSSTEAFF.

This clonotype was recorded only once. The gene calls are TRBV6-1 and TRBJ1-2, with a weak D call TRBD1 (6 bases). Per germline, CDR1 MNHNS and CDR2 SASEGT. The V end lost 3 bases, the J end lost 1 base, and 18 bases lay between the germline ends. The CDR3 is 17 residues long. CDR3 in amino acids: CASSDGSGQRFNYGYTF. Written as DNA, the CDR3 is TGTGCCAGCAGTGATGGGTCAGGACAGCGATTTAACTATGGCTACACCTTC.

A few counts support this clonotype. The rearrangement uses TRBV5-1 and TRBJ2-7; TRBD2 might be the D (5 bases). Trimming took 1 base from V and 6 from J, leaving 14 bases between them. The CDR3 is 14 residues long. Germline lookup yields CDR1 SGHRS and CDR2 YFSETQ. The CDR3 loop is CASSLLGRMVEQYF. The CDR3 DNA sequence: TGCGCCAGCAGCTTGTTGGGGAGAATGGTCGAGCAGTACTTC.

In its sample, this clonotype was seen a few times. The rearrangement joins TRBV20-1 to TRBJ2-7; 12 bases map to TRBD2. This CDR3 is 15 amino acids long. Germline values: CDR1 DFQATT, CDR2 SNEGSKA (reference sequence). Trimming took 3 bases from V and 1 from J; bases not matched to a gene: 4. The CDR3 DNA reads TGCAGTGCTAGTCGGACTAGCGGGGAATCCTACGAGCAGTACTTC. This gives the protein CSASRTSGESYEQYF.

The table lists this clonotype with a few counts. The chain combines TRBV7-9 with TRBJ2-7; TRBD1 agrees at 9 bases. The CDR3 totals 15 residues. Trimming took 5 bases from V and 3 from J; bases not matched to a gene: 8. CDR1 and CDR2 (germline): SEHNR, FQNEAQ (reference sequence). CDR3 protein: CASSLGQGPNYEQYF. CDR3 in DNA: TGTGCCAGCAGCCTGGGACAGGGCCCAAACTACGAGCAGTACTTC.

This clonotype appeared a few times. The chain couples TRBV6-1 to TRBJ1-6; D perhaps matches TRBD1 (6 bases). V was pared by 7 bases and J by 4 bases, with 11 bases between. Germline V CDR1 and CDR2: MNHNS, SASEGT. The CDR3 is made up of 14 amino acids. CDR3 loop: CASNDRTYNSPLHF. CDR3 in DNA: TGTGCCAGCAATGACAGGACTTATAATTCACCCCTCCACTTT.

The sample holds many counts of this clonotype. This chain links TRBV10-3 with TRBJ1-6; D uncertain. The germline V gene has CDR1 ENHRY and CDR2 SYGVKD. The V and J ends lost 10 bases and 7 bases respectively, with 17 bases between them. The CDR3 has 14 residues. CDR3 sequence: CATEEVPVNSPLHF. The DNA for the CDR3 is TGTGCCACAGAGGAAGTCCCCGTAAATTCACCCCTCCACTTT.

This clonotype came up many times. The chain links TRBV7-9 to TRBJ2-3; 7 bases match TRBD2. The trim removed 5 bases at V and 14 bases at J, leaving 7 bases unmatched. Germline CDR1 reads SEHNR; CDR2 reads FQNEAQ (reference sequence). This CDR3 spans 11 amino acids. CDR3 loop: CASSAGVVRYF. The DNA of the CDR3 is TGTGCCAGCAGCGCGGGGGTAGTACGGTATTTT.

This clonotype was seen just once. The chain couples TRBV28 to TRBJ2-7; D is possibly TRBD1 or TRBD2 (5 bases each). The germline gives CDR1 MDHEN, CDR2 SYDVKM. The CDR3 contains 13 residues. The CDR3 here is CAAGTTSSYEQYF. CDR3 sequence (DNA): TGTGCTGCCGGGACCACTAGCTCCTACGAGCAGTACTTC.

This clonotype appeared a few times. The V call is TRBV6-2 or TRBV6-3, the J call TRBJ1-5; D is uncertain. With 0 bases removed from V and 9 bases from J, the gap between germline ends came to 15 bases. Germline CDR1 reads MNHEY; CDR2 reads SVGEGT. The CDR3 length is 15 residues. The chain's CDR3 is CASSYSSTALGPQHF. Written as DNA, the CDR3 is TGTGCCAGCAGTTACTCGAGTACTGCCCTTGGGCCCCAGCATTTT.

Ten or more counts support this clonotype. The chain couples TRBV20-1 to TRBJ2-5; a possible D gene is TRBD2 (5 bases). V lost 7 bases, J lost 3 bases, and 15 bases lay in between. CDR3 length: 13 residues. Looked up from germline, CDR1 is DFQATT and CDR2 is SNEGSKA (reference sequence). The CDR3 spells CSVQDLAKETQYF. In nucleotides, the CDR3 is TGCAGTGTTCAGGACTTAGCAAAAGAGACCCAGTACTTC.

This chain uses TRBV25-1 with TRBJ2-3; D may be TRBD1 or TRBD2 (5 bases each). Per germline, CDR1 MGHDK and CDR2 SYGVNS. The CDR3 runs 14 residues. The V end lost 1 base, the J end lost 3 bases, and 8 bases lay between the germline ends. The CDR3 bases are TGTGCCAGCAGTGAATGGAGGACAACAGATACGCAGTATTTT. Its translation is CASSEWRTTDTQYF. Using reference TRBV25-1 and TRBJ2-3 for the parts outside the CDR3, the full variable domain is EADIYQTPRYLVIGTGKKITLECSQTMGHDKMYWYQQDPGMELHLIHYSYGVNSTEKGDLSSESTVSRIRTEHFPLTLESARPSHTSQYLCASSEWRTTDTQYFGPGTRLTVL.

There are a few counts of this clonotype. The genes are TRBV7-2 and TRBJ2-2, with 9 bases aligning to TRBD1. The V gene end was trimmed by 8 bases and the J gene end by 0 bases; junction bases not matched to a gene: 4. The CDR3 runs 15 residues. Germline V gene lookup returns CDR1 SGHTA and CDR2 FQGNSA. The CDR3 coding sequence is TGTGCCAGCTCGGGACAGGGAACGAACACCGGGGAGCTGTTTTTT. Encoded protein: CASSGQGTNTGELFF.

The genes are TRBV30 and TRBJ2-3, with D possibly matching TRBD2 (6 bases). The germline gives CDR1 GTSNPN, CDR2 SVGIG (reference sequence). Deletions cut 1 base from V and 4 bases from J, with 12 bases between. The CDR3 covers 14 residues. The CDR3 here is CAWSATRVADTQYF. The CDR3 DNA sequence: TGTGCCTGGAGTGCGACTAGAGTTGCAGATACGCAGTATTTT. Complete variable domain (other parts from reference TRBV30 and TRBJ2-3): SQTIHQWPATLVQPVGSPLSLECTVEGTSNPNLYWYRQAAGRGLQLLFYSVGIGQISSEVPQNLSASRPQDRQFILSSKKLLLSDSGFYLCAWSATRVADTQYFGPGTRLTVL.

The V and J genes are TRBV7-9 and TRBJ2-1; 8 positions match TRBD2. J lost 5 bases, V lost 5 bases, and 8 bases had no gene match. CDR3 length: 15 amino acids. Germline loops: CDR1 SEHNR, CDR2 FQNEAQ (reference sequence). In nucleotides, the CDR3 is TGTGCCAGCAGCGCTCGCGGGGGGCCACACAATGAGCAGTTCTTC. This codes for CASSARGGPHNEQFF.

This clonotype was found a few times. The chain joins TRBV20-1 to TRBJ2-5, with 7 bases that match TRBD2. The CDR3 runs 14 residues. V lost 3 bases and J lost 4; bases outside the gene matches: 8. Per germline, CDR1 DFQATT and CDR2 SNEGSKA (reference sequence). The CDR3 protein is CSARTAGVRETQYF. The CDR3 coding sequence is TGCAGTGCTAGGACGGCGGGAGTTAGAGAGACCCAGTACTTC.

This clonotype was detected ten times or more. V and J are TRBV29-1 and TRBJ2-2; D perhaps matches TRBD2 (5 bases). The CDR3 consists of 11 residues. CDR1 and CDR2 from the germline V gene are SQVTM and ANQGSEA. The V and J ends lost 6 bases and 6 bases respectively, with 8 bases between them. The CDR3 loop is CSVTRAGELFF. The CDR3 region has the DNA TGCAGCGTCACGCGGGCCGGGGAGCTGTTTTTT.

This sequence joins TRBV6-2 or TRBV6-3 and TRBJ2-3; D not certain. The CDR3 has 14 residues. Between the trimmed V and J ends, which lost 6 bases and 1 base, there was a span of 11 bases. Looked up from germline, CDR1 is MNHEY and CDR2 is SVGEGT. In DNA, the CDR3 is TGTGCCAGCAGCGACCCCTCACGCACAGATACGCAGTATTTT. Protein: CASSDPSRTDTQYF.

This rearrangement joins TRBV7-9 to TRBJ1-1; D is ambiguous. This CDR3 is built from 14 residues. Deletions cut 4 bases from V and 4 bases from J, with 13 bases between. Looked up from germline, CDR1 is SEHNR and CDR2 is FQNEAQ (reference sequence). The CDR3 sequence is CASSYSILGTEAFF. CDR3 sequence (DNA): TGTGCCAGCAGCTACAGTATATTAGGCACTGAAGCTTTCTTT.

The rearrangement uses TRBV4-1 and TRBJ1-2; 7 nucleotides agree with TRBD1. V gave up 4 bases and J gave up 0 bases; unmatched junction bases: 5. CDR1 and CDR2 from the germline V gene are MGHRA and YSYEKL. This CDR3 comprises 15 residues. The CDR3 sequence: CASSLQGGPNYGYTF. The CDR3 DNA is TGCGCCAGCAGCCTCCAGGGGGGTCCTAACTATGGCTACACCTTC.

The chain couples TRBV20-1 to TRBJ2-3; perhaps D is TRBD1 or TRBD2 (5 bases each). Germline CDR1 reads DFQATT; CDR2 reads SNEGSKA (reference sequence). V lost 2 bases to trimming and J lost 3 bases, with 9 bases between them. The CDR3 runs to 13 residues. The CDR3 nucleotides are TGCAGTGCTAGAATAGGGACGACAGATACGCAGTATTTT. It specifies CSARIGTTDTQYF.